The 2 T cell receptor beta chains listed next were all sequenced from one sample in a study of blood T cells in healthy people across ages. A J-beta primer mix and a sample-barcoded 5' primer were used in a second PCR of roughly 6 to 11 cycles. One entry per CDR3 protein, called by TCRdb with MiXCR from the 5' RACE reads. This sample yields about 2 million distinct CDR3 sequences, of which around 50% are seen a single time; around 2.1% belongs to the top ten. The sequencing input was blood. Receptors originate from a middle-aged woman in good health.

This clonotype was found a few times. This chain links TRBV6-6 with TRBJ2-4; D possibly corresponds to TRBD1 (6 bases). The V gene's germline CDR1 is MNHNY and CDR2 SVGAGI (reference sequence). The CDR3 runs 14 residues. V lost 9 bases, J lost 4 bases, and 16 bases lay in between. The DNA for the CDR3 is TGTGCCAGTTCTCAGGACAGCCTAAAAAACATTCAGTACTTC. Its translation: CASSQDSLKNIQYF.

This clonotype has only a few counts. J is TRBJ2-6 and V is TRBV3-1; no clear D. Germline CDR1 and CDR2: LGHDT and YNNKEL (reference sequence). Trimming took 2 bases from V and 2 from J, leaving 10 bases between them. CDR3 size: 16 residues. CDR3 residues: CASSQQGGTGANVLTF. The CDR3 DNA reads TGTGCCAGCAGCCAACAAGGCGGAACTGGGGCCAACGTCCTGACTTTC.